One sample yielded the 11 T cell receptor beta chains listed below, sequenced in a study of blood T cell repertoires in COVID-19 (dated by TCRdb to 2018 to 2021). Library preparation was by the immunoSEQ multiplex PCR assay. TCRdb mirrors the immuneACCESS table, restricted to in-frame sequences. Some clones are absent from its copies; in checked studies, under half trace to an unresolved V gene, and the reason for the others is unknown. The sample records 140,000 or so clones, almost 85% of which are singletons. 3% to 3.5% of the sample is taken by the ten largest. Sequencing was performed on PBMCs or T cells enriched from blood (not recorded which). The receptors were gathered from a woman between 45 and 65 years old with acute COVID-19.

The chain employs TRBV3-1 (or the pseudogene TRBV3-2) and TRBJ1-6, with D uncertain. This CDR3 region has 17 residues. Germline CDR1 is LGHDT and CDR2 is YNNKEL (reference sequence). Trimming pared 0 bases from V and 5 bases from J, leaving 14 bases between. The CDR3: CASSQESGDFNNSPLHF. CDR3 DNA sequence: TGTGCCAGCAGCCAAGAAAGCGGAGACTTTAATAATTCACCCCTCCACTTT.

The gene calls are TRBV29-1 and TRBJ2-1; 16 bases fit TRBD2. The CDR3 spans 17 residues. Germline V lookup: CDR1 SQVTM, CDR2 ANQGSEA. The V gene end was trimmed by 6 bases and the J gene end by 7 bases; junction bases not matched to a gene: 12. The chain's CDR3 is CSVGTGTSGRAANEQFF. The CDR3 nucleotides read TGCAGCGTGGGGACAGGGACTAGCGGGAGGGCCGCGAATGAGCAGTTCTTC.

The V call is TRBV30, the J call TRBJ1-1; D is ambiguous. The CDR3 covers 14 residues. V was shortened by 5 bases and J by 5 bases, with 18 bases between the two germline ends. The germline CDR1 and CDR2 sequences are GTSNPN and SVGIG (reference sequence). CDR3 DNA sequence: TGTGCCTGGGGGCGCTCTTGGGCCGGAACTGAAGCTTTCTTT. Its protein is CAWGRSWAGTEAFF.

The CDR3: CASSQDYGGGNQPQHF. Written as DNA, the CDR3 is TGCGCCAGCAGCCAAGATTATGGAGGGGGCAATCAGCCCCAGCATTTT. The chain employs TRBV4-3 and TRBJ1-5; tentative D call: TRBD1 (5 bases). The CDR3 is made up of 16 amino acids. V dropped 0 bases and J dropped 2 bases, with 11 bases sitting between them. Germline V gene sequence: CDR1 LGHNA, CDR2 YSLEER.

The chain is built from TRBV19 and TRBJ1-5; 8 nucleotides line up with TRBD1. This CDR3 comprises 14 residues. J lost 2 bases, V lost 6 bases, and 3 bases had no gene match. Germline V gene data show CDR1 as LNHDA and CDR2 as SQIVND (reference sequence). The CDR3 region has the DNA TGTGCCAGTAGGACAGGGGCTGGCAATCAGCCCCAGCATTTT. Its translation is CASRTGAGNQPQHF.

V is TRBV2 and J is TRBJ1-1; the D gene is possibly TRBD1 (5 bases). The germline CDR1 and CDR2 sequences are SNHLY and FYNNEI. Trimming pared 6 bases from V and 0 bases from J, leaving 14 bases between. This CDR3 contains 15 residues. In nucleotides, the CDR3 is TGTGCCAGCAGAAACTCCCAGGGCCTGAACACTGAAGCTTTCTTT. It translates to CASRNSQGLNTEAFF.

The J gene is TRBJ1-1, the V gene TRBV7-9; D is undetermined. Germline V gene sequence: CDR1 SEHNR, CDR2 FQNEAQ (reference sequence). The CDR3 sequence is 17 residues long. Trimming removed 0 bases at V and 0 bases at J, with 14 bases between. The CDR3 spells CASSLAVSYGVNTEAFF. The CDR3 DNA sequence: TGTGCCAGCAGCTTAGCCGTTTCCTACGGAGTGAACACTGAAGCTTTCTTT.

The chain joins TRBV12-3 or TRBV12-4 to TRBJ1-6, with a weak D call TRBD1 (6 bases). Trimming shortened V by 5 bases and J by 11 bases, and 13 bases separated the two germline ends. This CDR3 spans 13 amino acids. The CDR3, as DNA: TGTGCCAGCAGTCTCGGACAGTCCGCACCCCTCCACTTT. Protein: CASSLGQSAPLHF.

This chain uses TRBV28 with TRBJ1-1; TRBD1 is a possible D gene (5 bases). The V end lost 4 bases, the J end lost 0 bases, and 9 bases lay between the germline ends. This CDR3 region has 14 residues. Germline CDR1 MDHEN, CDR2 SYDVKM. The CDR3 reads CASSSRGMNTEAFF. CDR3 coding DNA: TGTGCCAGCAGTTCACGGGGGATGAACACTGAAGCTTTCTTT.

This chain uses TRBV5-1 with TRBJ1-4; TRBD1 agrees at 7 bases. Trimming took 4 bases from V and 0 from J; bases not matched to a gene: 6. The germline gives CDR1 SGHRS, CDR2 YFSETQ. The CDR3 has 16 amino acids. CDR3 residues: CASSIDRVATNEKLFF. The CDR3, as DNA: TGCGCCAGCAGCATAGACAGGGTTGCAACTAATGAAAAACTGTTTTTT.

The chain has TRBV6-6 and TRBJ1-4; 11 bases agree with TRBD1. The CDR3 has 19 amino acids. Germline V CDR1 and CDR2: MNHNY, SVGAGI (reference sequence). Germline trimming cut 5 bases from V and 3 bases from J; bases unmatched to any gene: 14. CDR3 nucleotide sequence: TGTGCCAGCAGTCGGCAGGGGGGACAGGGGGACGGGGCTAATGAAAAACTGTTTTTT. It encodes CASSRQGGQGDGANEKLFF.